This T cell receptor (beta chain) was sequenced during a study of shared clonotypes between healthy human individuals. Overall study context: Aged between 18 and 49, the donors were a couple of women and three men.

Worth noting for this clone: Its antigen is currently unknown.

Each subset's genomic DNA was shared equally among a number of immunoSEQ plates. Assay: immunoSEQ multiplex PCR; the TCRdb copy retains only in-frame clones and omits some. The sample has about 820,000 clones; 80% to 95% are singletons. Findings and caveats of the study: The authors sampled blood alone, and tissue repertoires likely differ.

This CDR3 spans 17 amino acids. Germline CDR1 is MGHRA and CDR2 is YSYEKL. Losses at the gene ends were 0 bases for V and 5 bases for J; bases not matched to a gene: 7. Terminally differentiated effector memory CD45RA+ cells were excluded by CCR7 positive selection of CD45RO-negative cells. The V call is TRBV4-1, the J call TRBJ2-7; TRBD2 aligns across 13 bases. Sequenced input: naive CD8+ T cells sorted from blood. This TCR derives from a man under 40 in good health. DNA of the CDR3: TGCGCCAGCAGCCAAGATGAAGGACTAGCGGGAGTGCACGAGCAGTACTTC. Translation gives CASSQDEGLAGVHEQYF.